This TCR beta chain was observed in a study of CXCR3-negative and CXCR3-positive naive CD8 T cells. The CDR3 runs 16 residues. Germline-derived CDR1 and CDR2 are SNHLY and FYNNEI. UMI-tagged TRB cDNA libraries were built via 5' RACE. TCRdb re-called the 5' RACE reads and shows each CDR3 protein once, DNA omitted. The sample data list about 6,700 distinct CDR3 sequences. The chain recombines TRBV2 with TRBJ1-1; TCRdb picks TRBD1, but there is no DNA to check that call. Material for sequencing was naive CXCR3- CD8+ T cells from blood. Sample subset: CD45RO-CCR7+CD27+CD95- naive CD8+ T cells lacking CXCR3 (TNR3-). The clonotype originates from a human donor in good health. Some clones in this sample may be carry-over from other donors' samples. The CDR3 spells CASSEASRTGAREAFF.